The TCR beta chain under discussion was sequenced for a study of T cell repertoires in cytomegalovirus infection. In TCRdb, the reads were re-called with MiXCR into one record per CDR3 protein. The sample shows roughly 78,000 distinct CDR3 sequences, around 40% of them seen only once. Notes on the study in general: CMV carriers with the relevant HLA were identified by cumulative public TCR beta family frequency.

Comment on this clonotype: What it binds is unknown.

CDR1 SGHRS and CDR2 YFSETQ come from the germline V gene. This CDR3 is built from 14 residues. V shed 4 bases and J shed 0 bases, with 10 bases lying between them. The material was CD8+ T cells from cultured PBMCs, obtained from culture after CMV antigen stimulation. This sequence originates from a human donor in good health (CMV status not recorded). Some clones in this sample may be carry-over from other donors' samples. The rearrangement uses TRBV5-1 and TRBJ1-2; D is undetermined. The CDR3 DNA reads TGCGCCAGCAGCCCCGGCAGATCTAACTATGGCTACACCTTC. Amino acid sequence: CASSPGRSNYGYTF.